The sequence of this T cell receptor beta chain was determined in a study of blood T cell repertoires in COVID-19. Study details: The cDNA or gDNA used as material had been derived from T cells, B-cell-depleted T cells, or PBMCs.

Germline trimming cut 0 bases from V and 2 bases from J; bases unmatched to any gene: 4. CDR1 and CDR2 from the germline V gene are SGHTA and FQGNSA. The CDR3 has 16 amino acids. Original analysis: Cell counts per sample came from amplifying reference gene primers. This table comes from immunoSEQ multiplex PCR, and its TCRdb copy is limited to in-frame clones, with some not included. That table gives V, J and clone size, and the DNA gave D and trimming. Of some 170,000 clones in the sample, roughly 90% were seen once. V and J are TRBV7-2 and TRBJ2-7; the match to TRBD2 covers 10 bases. The sample was peripheral blood. The TCR originated in a woman between 45 and 65 years old with acute or convalescent COVID-19. This CDR3 is CASSLAGTSETYEQYF. DNA of the CDR3: TGTGCCAGCAGCTTAGCCGGGACTAGCGAAACCTACGAGCAGTACTTC.